Listed here are 21 T cell receptor beta chains from one sample, sequenced in a study of cytomegalovirus exposure and HLA in healthy donors. PCR was performed using 60 Vbeta and 13 Jbeta primers. Sequenced by immunoSEQ multiplex PCR; TCRdb stores in-frame clones only, minus some. Among more than 95,000 clones listed, approximately 74% were seen once. The specimen sequenced was PBMCs. These receptors came from a woman aged 45-65 years in good health and CMV-seropositive.

The chain employs TRBV28 and TRBJ1-4; no clear D gene. The germline CDR1 and CDR2 sequences are MDHEN and SYDVKM. The CDR3 contains 11 residues. V lost 4 bases to trimming and J lost 8 bases, with 5 bases between them. CDR3 residues: CASSSREKLFF. In DNA form, the CDR3 reads TGTGCCAGCAGTTCACGGGAAAAACTGTTTTTT. The full variable domain, in which reference TRBV28 and TRBJ1-4 provide the parts outside the CDR3, is DVKVTQSSRYLVKRTGEKVFLECVQDMDHENMFWYRQDPGLGLRLIYFSYDVKMKEKGDIPEGYSVSREKKERFSLILESASTNQTSMYLCASSSREKLFFGSGTQLSVL.

This clone was counted only a few times. The rearrangement links TRBV19 to TRBJ1-2; TRBD1 is a possible D gene (6 bases). The germline V gene has CDR1 LNHDA and CDR2 SQIVND (reference sequence). The CDR3 is 14 residues long. Trimming shortened V by 5 bases and J by 3 bases, and 13 bases separated the two germline ends. CDR3 bases: TGTGCCAGTAGTTCCCACAGGGAAGACTATGGCTACACCTTC. It specifies CASSSHREDYGYTF. The complete variable domain, with remaining parts taken from reference TRBV19 and TRBJ1-2, reads DGGITQSPKYLFRKEGQNVTLSCEQNLNHDAMYWYRQDPGQGLRLIYYSQIVNDFQKGDIAEGYSVSREKKESFPLTVTSAQKNPTAFYLCASSSHREDYGYTFGSGTRLTVV.

Here the CDR3 reads CASSQEDDRVIYGYTF. The CDR3 region has the DNA TGCGCCAGCAGCCAAGAGGACGACAGGGTAATCTATGGCTACACCTTC. J is TRBJ1-2 and V is TRBV4-1; 7 nucleotides line up with TRBD1. There are 16 residues in the CDR3. The V and J ends lost 0 bases and 4 bases, in that order; junction bases with no gene match: 8. In germline, CDR1 is MGHRA, CDR2 YSYEKL.

The CDR3 region is CASSFAGTVSNYGYTF. The CDR3 DNA follows: TGTGCCAGCAGCTTTGCCGGGACAGTATCTAACTATGGCTACACCTTC. The gene calls are TRBV7-9 and TRBJ1-2, with 7 nucleotides matching TRBD1. J was trimmed by 0 bases and V by 3 bases; bases with no gene match: 7. The CDR3 is 16 residues long. The germline V gene encodes CDR1 SEHNR and CDR2 FQNEAQ (reference sequence).

The genes are TRBV2 and TRBJ2-7; tentatively, D is TRBD1 (5 bases). Germline V lookup: CDR1 SNHLY, CDR2 FYNNEI. This CDR3 is 14 amino acids long. Trimming shortened V by 7 bases and J by 2 bases, and 15 bases separated the two germline ends. CDR3 DNA: TGTGCCAGCACCCCCCTGACAGCGCCCTACGAGCAGTACTTC. Amino acids: CASTPLTAPYEQYF.

A word on this clone: An end of the junction does not agree with germline; a read error may underlie this. The chain joins TRBV6-5 to TRBJ1-2, with 9 bases fitting TRBD1. The germline V gene has CDR1 MNHEY and CDR2 SVGAGI. The CDR3 covers 14 residues. In DNA, the CDR3 is TGTGCCAGCAGTCACTGGACAGGGGACTACGGCTACACCTTC. Translation: CASSHWTGDYGYTF.

The rearrangement uses TRBV2 and TRBJ2-3, with 7 bases aligning to TRBD1. The V gene's germline CDR1 is SNHLY and CDR2 FYNNEI. After removal of 6 bases from V and 0 bases from J, the junction contained 3 bases not matched to a gene. CDR3 length: 14 amino acids. For the CDR3, the DNA is TGTGCCAGCAGAAACAGGGGTAGCACAGATACGCAGTATTTT. This sequence encodes CASRNRGSTDTQYF.

V usage is TRBV7-2 and J usage is TRBJ1-1; no reliable D call. V shed 2 bases and J shed 1 base, with 11 bases lying between them. This CDR3 spans 15 amino acids. CDR1 is SGHTA and CDR2 is FQGNSA in the germline V gene. The DNA for the CDR3 is TGTGCCAGCAGCTTACAGGTACAGCAGAACACTGAAGCTTTCTTT. This translates into CASSLQVQQNTEAFF.

This rearrangement joins TRBV4-3 to TRBJ1-1; no clear D. The CDR3 has 15 residues. The V gene lost 0 bases and the J gene lost 1 base, with 9 bases spanning the gap. Germline V gene lookup returns CDR1 LGHNA and CDR2 YSLEER. The CDR3 loop is CASSQEAAANTEAFF. CDR3 nucleotide sequence: TGCGCCAGCAGCCAAGAAGCGGCAGCGAACACTGAAGCTTTCTTT.

V usage is TRBV7-3 and J usage is TRBJ2-2, with 9 bases identical to TRBD1. Germline-derived CDR1 and CDR2 are SGHTA and FQGTGA. V was pared by 5 bases and J by 7 bases, with 11 bases of the junction left unmatched. This CDR3 has 16 residues. The CDR3 coding sequence is TGTGCCAGCAGCCCGGGCGCCGGGACAGGGCTCGGGGAGCTGTTTTTT. Amino acids: CASSPGAGTGLGELFF.

This clone appeared a few times. The chain is built from TRBV7-9 and TRBJ1-4; D ambiguous. CDR3 length equals 15 residues. Germline assignment: CDR1 SEHNR and CDR2 FQNEAQ (reference sequence). V lost 5 bases and J lost 0, with 10 bases in between. The CDR3 loop reads CASSPNSATNEKLFF. The DNA for the CDR3 is TGTGCCAGCAGCCCGAACAGTGCAACTAATGAAAAACTGTTTTTT.

CDR3 amino acids: CASSQAFLAGADTGELFF. The CDR3 region has the DNA TGTGCCAGCAGCCAAGCCTTCCTAGCGGGAGCTGACACCGGGGAGCTGTTTTTT. The rearrangement uses TRBV4-2 and TRBJ2-2; 10 bases fit TRBD2. This CDR3 comprises 18 residues. Germline V gene sequence: CDR1 LGHNA, CDR2 YNFKEQ. V dropped 1 base and J dropped 3; count of bases not matched to a gene: 8.

The CDR3 is CASSEAGRVGQPQHF. The CDR3, as DNA: TGTGCCAGCAGTGAAGCTGGCAGGGTCGGACAGCCCCAGCATTTT. The V and J genes are TRBV6-1 and TRBJ1-5; D possibly corresponds to TRBD1 (5 bases). With 0 bases removed from V and 7 bases from J, the gap between germline ends came to 13 bases. This CDR3 has 15 amino acids. Germline CDR1 reads MNHNS; CDR2 reads SASEGT.

The count of this clone is one. The chain combines TRBV5-1 with TRBJ2-6; the match to TRBD2 covers 8 bases. V shed 1 base and J 1 base; nucleotides not matched to a gene: 10. This CDR3 is built from 19 residues. CDR1 and CDR2 from the germline V gene are SGHRS and YFSETQ. CDR3 in amino acids: CASSLISGGPSSGANVLTF. CDR3 nucleotide sequence: TGCGCCAGCAGCTTGATATCGGGGGGGCCATCATCTGGGGCCAACGTCCTGACTTTC. Looking up the rest from reference TRBV5-1 and TRBJ2-6 gives the full variable domain: KAGVTQTPRYLIKTRGQQVTLSCSPISGHRSVSWYQQTPGQGLQFLFEYFSETQRNKGNFPGRFSGRQFSNSRSEMNVSTLELGDSALYLCASSLISGGPSSGANVLTFGAGSRLTVL.

The chain carries TRBV6-5 and TRBJ1-1; D might be TRBD1 (5 bases). The CDR3 spans 14 residues. Trimming pared 7 bases from V and 0 bases from J, leaving 12 bases between. Germline V gene lookup returns CDR1 MNHEY and CDR2 SVGAGI. The CDR3 nucleotides are TGTGCCAGCACCACAGGACAATTGAACACTGAAGCTTTCTTT. The encoded protein is CASTTGQLNTEAFF.

This clone showed up just once. The rearrangement links TRBV6-5 to TRBJ2-5; TRBD1 might be the D (6 bases). Deletions cut 6 bases from V and 4 bases from J, with 12 bases between. Per germline, CDR1 MNHEY and CDR2 SVGAGI. The CDR3 runs to 13 residues. CDR3 coding DNA: TGTGCCAGCAGCAGGGGAAGTGGAGAGACCCAGTACTTC. The encoded protein is CASSRGSGETQYF.

The chain links TRBV4-1 to TRBJ1-2; 10 bases line up with TRBD1. The V segment lost 0 bases and the J segment 10 bases; nucleotides outside the gene matches: 8. This CDR3 spans 15 amino acids. The germline gives CDR1 MGHRA, CDR2 YSYEKL. CDR3 sequence reads: CASSQDLGTGAPYTF. The CDR3 DNA reads as TGCGCCAGCAGCCAAGATTTGGGGACAGGGGCCCCCTACACCTTC.

This clone was counted only a few times. The V and J genes are TRBV7-2 and TRBJ1-6; TRBD1 might be the D (5 bases). Germline V gives CDR1 SGHTA, CDR2 FQGNSA. The CDR3 covers 15 residues. Trimming removed 1 base from V and 6 bases from J, with 10 bases in between. DNA of the CDR3: TGTGCCAGCAGCTTAGACGCAGGGATTAATTCACCCCTCCACTTT. Translation gives CASSLDAGINSPLHF.

CDR3 region: CASSGPASGRAGEQFF. CDR3 in DNA: TGTGCCAGCAGCGGACCGGCTAGCGGGAGGGCAGGTGAGCAGTTCTTC. The gene calls are TRBV7-3 and TRBJ2-1; the match to TRBD2 covers 12 bases. J gave up 9 bases and V 5 bases, and 11 bases lay outside the gene matches. CDR1 and CDR2 (germline): SGHTA, FQGTGA. This CDR3 is built from 16 residues.

The V gene is TRBV27, the J gene TRBJ1-1; D may be TRBD1 (5 bases). The germline CDR1 and CDR2 sequences are MNHEY and SMNVEV (reference sequence). The CDR3 runs 16 residues. The V end was cut by 5 bases, the J end by 0 bases, with 16 bases between. The CDR3 spells CASSAPSGGVNTEAFF. The CDR3 DNA reads as TGTGCCAGCAGTGCTCCCTCCGGGGGGGTGAACACTGAAGCTTTCTTT.

This chain connects TRBV9 to TRBJ2-2; tentative D call: TRBD1 (5 bases). Germline CDR1 is SGDLS and CDR2 is YYNGEE. The CDR3 sequence is 13 residues long. The germline V and J ends were trimmed by 8 bases and 10 bases, with 18 bases remaining between them. The CDR3 sequence: CASGSRQTEELFF. The CDR3 DNA reads TGTGCCAGTGGAAGTAGACAGACTGAGGAGCTGTTTTTT. Based on the CDR3 plus reference TRBV9 and TRBJ2-2, the full variable domain is DSGVTQTPKHLITATGQRVTLRCSPRSGDLSVYWYQQSLDQGLQFLIQYYNGEERAKGNILERFSAQQFPDLHSELNLSSLELGDSALYFCASGSRQTEELFFGEGSRLTVL.